Each of the 27 T cell receptor beta chains below was sequenced from the same sample in a study of vaccination and CD4 T cells after COVID-19. Antigens for these TCRs are unknown. Treatment reported: approximately 11-day PBMC culture with coronavirus spike peptide pools or control peptides (ViraFEST assay). Cultured CD4+ T cell DNA was sequenced using the Oncomine TCR Beta short-read assay. In TCRdb, the PCR reads were re-called with MiXCR into one record per CDR3 protein. The repertoire holds more than 10,000 distinct CDR3 sequences, with about half as singletons. Material: CD4+ T cells from blood, cultured in vitro. The receptors come from a human donor who had recovered from COVID-19.

This clonotype came up a few times. V is TRBV6-2 or TRBV6-3 and J is TRBJ2-5; 14 positions match TRBD2. CDR3 length: 15 amino acids. The germline gives CDR1 MNHEY, CDR2 SVGEGT. Trimming cost V 6 bases and J 5 bases; bases outside gene matches: 5. The CDR3: CASRRLAGGGETQYF. The DNA for the CDR3 is TGTGCCAGCAGAAGACTAGCGGGAGGGGGCGAGACCCAGTACTTC.

The chain carries TRBV20-1 and TRBJ2-1, with TRBD1 matching 7 bases. This CDR3 comprises 15 residues. The V gene end was trimmed by 1 base and the J gene end by 2 bases; junction bases not matched to a gene: 5. From germline, CDR1 is DFQATT and CDR2 SNEGSKA (reference sequence). As DNA, the CDR3 is TGCAGTGCTAGAGGACAGGGTCGGACCTACAATGAGCAGTTCTTC. Residues: CSARGQGRTYNEQFF.

The chain joins TRBV6-2 or TRBV6-3 to TRBJ2-7; D perhaps matches TRBD2 (6 bases). Trimming removed 7 bases from V and 7 bases from J, with 23 bases in between. Germline CDR1 and CDR2: MNHEY and SVGEGT. The CDR3 runs to 15 residues. This chain's CDR3 is CASTRIGAGRSEQYF. The DNA for the CDR3 is TGTGCCAGCACCCGAATCGGAGCGGGCCGCTCAGAGCAGTACTTC.

This clonotype was detected a few times. The chain has TRBV7-3 and TRBJ1-6, with D unresolved. Trimming left V 2 bases short and J 7 bases short, with 9 bases between. Per germline, CDR1 SGHTA and CDR2 FQGTGA. The CDR3 has 14 residues. The CDR3 sequence is CASSLLAENSPLHF. CDR3 nucleotide sequence: TGTGCCAGCAGCTTACTGGCTGAAAATTCACCCCTCCACTTT.

The chain recombines TRBV19 with TRBJ1-1; the D is unclear. Germline V gene data show CDR1 as LNHDA and CDR2 as SQIVND (reference sequence). V lost 5 bases, J lost 0 bases, and 7 bases lay in between. The CDR3 is 13 amino acids. The CDR3 reads CASSVDLNTEAFF. Here the CDR3 DNA reads TGTGCCAGTAGTGTGGATCTGAACACTGAAGCTTTCTTT.

This clonotype was observed a handful of times. The rearrangement links TRBV5-1 to TRBJ1-2; 8 bases match TRBD1. CDR1 SGHRS and CDR2 YFSETQ come from the germline V gene. The CDR3 sequence is 14 residues long. The V segment lost 2 bases and the J segment 2 bases; nucleotides outside the gene matches: 2. CDR3 DNA sequence: TGCGCCAGCAGCTTTAGGGACAGGAACTATGGCTACACCTTC. This sequence encodes CASSFRDRNYGYTF.

V and J are TRBV7-3 and TRBJ2-3, with a weak D call TRBD1 (6 bases). V lost 1 base and J 4 bases, leaving 12 bases between the germline ends. The CDR3 runs 15 residues. Germline-derived CDR1 and CDR2 are SGHTA and FQGTGA. The CDR3 DNA is TGTGCCAGCAGCTTAATAGGGGGTGGCCCAGATACGCAGTATTTT. Its protein is CASSLIGGGPDTQYF.

The genes are TRBV6-1 and TRBJ2-5; 8 positions match TRBD1. This CDR3 has 16 amino acids. J was trimmed by 0 bases and V by 2 bases; bases with no gene match: 5. Germline-derived CDR1 and CDR2 are MNHNS and SASEGT. The CDR3 loop is CASSERDRSYQETQYF. The DNA of the CDR3 is TGTGCCAGCAGTGAAAGGGACAGGTCTTACCAAGAGACCCAGTACTTC.

This clonotype was recorded a few times. This chain uses TRBV10-3 with TRBJ2-5, with D perhaps TRBD2 (6 bases). Trimming shortened V by 8 bases and J by 0 bases, and 7 bases separated the two germline ends. CDR1 ENHRY and CDR2 SYGVKD come from the germline V gene. CDR3 length: 12 residues. CDR3 DNA sequence: TGTGCCATCGGGGGGAACCAAGAGACCCAGTACTTC. It codes for CAIGGNQETQYF.

The chain carries TRBV15 and TRBJ2-7; D possibly corresponds to TRBD1 (7 bases). V gave up 0 bases and J gave up 7 bases, with 19 bases separating them. Germline V gives CDR1 LNHNV, CDR2 YYDKDF (reference sequence). The CDR3 runs 16 residues. The CDR3 nucleotides read TGTGCCACCAGCAGAGATAGATTGCCAGGGGGGCTTGAGCAGTACTTC. The encoded protein is CATSRDRLPGGLEQYF.

For the CDR3, the DNA is TGTGCCATCAGTGACGTCAAAGCCAAAAACATTCAGTACTTC. It translates to CAISDVKAKNIQYF. The gene calls are TRBV10-3 and TRBJ2-4; D is unresolved. From germline, CDR1 is ENHRY and CDR2 SYGVKD. With 3 bases removed from V and 0 bases from J, the gap between germline ends came to 6 bases. The CDR3 is 14 amino acids.

This clonotype was seen a few times. The chain has TRBV19 and TRBJ2-3; weak D call: TRBD2 (5 bases). With 6 bases removed from V and 1 base from J, the gap between germline ends came to 20 bases. The CDR3 totals 17 residues. The germline V gene has CDR1 LNHDA and CDR2 SQIVND (reference sequence). The CDR3 loop is CASSLSGPGKGTDTQYF. The DNA of the CDR3 is TGTGCCAGTAGCCTATCCGGGCCCGGGAAGGGCACAGATACGCAGTATTTT.

This sequence joins TRBV20-1 and TRBJ1-2; 7 nucleotides agree with TRBD1. V dropped 3 bases and J dropped 2; count of bases not matched to a gene: 3. The CDR3 consists of 13 residues. Germline loops: CDR1 DFQATT, CDR2 SNEGSKA (reference sequence). DNA of the CDR3: TGCAGTGCTAGGACGGACAGGAACTATGGCTACACCTTC. Translation: CSARTDRNYGYTF.

The chain is built from TRBV5-4 and TRBJ1-6, with no clear D. Germline CDR1 SGHNT, CDR2 YYREEE (reference sequence). V gave up 4 bases and J gave up 7 bases, with 12 bases separating them. This CDR3 has 14 residues. CDR3 sequence reads: CASSDHSFNSPLHF. In DNA, the CDR3 is TGTGCCAGCAGCGATCACTCCTTCAATTCACCCCTCCACTTT.

This chain joins TRBV20-1 and TRBJ2-7; TRBD2 agrees at 9 bases. The CDR3 consists of 18 residues. In germline, CDR1 is DFQATT, CDR2 SNEGSKA (reference sequence). Trimming took 1 base from V and 0 from J; bases not matched to a gene: 13. CDR3 loop: CSARGALAGYSYSYEQYF. In DNA, the CDR3 is TGCAGTGCTAGAGGGGCACTAGCGGGCTATTCCTACTCCTACGAGCAGTACTTC.

The chain has TRBV11-2 and TRBJ2-7, with no clear D. The CDR3 contains 14 residues. Between the trimmed V and J ends, which lost 4 bases and 2 bases, there was a span of 12 bases. Germline CDR1 SGHAT, CDR2 FQNNGV. In DNA, the CDR3 is TGTGCCAGCAGCTCTCTTCGCTTTCCCTACGAGCAGTACTTC. It is translated as CASSSLRFPYEQYF. Looking up the rest from reference TRBV11-2 and TRBJ2-7 gives the full variable domain: EAGVAQSPRYKIIEKRQSVAFWCNPISGHATLYWYQQILGQGPKLLIQFQNNGVVDDSQLPKDRFSAERLKGVDSTLKIQPAKLEDSAVYLCASSSLRFPYEQYFGPGTRLTVT.

The J gene is TRBJ2-2, the V gene TRBV4-2; D ambiguous. The germline V and J ends were trimmed by 3 bases and 1 base, with 9 bases remaining between them. The CDR3 has 15 amino acids. Germline V gene sequence: CDR1 LGHNA, CDR2 YNFKEQ. This chain's CDR3 is CASSQLWGNTGELFF. The CDR3 region has the DNA TGTGCCAGCAGCCAGCTGTGGGGGAACACCGGGGAGCTGTTTTTT.

This chain connects TRBV7-9 to TRBJ2-3; the D is unclear. Germline CDR1 and CDR2: SEHNR and FQNEAQ (reference sequence). The CDR3 consists of 12 residues. Trimming cost V 1 base and J 5 bases, with 4 bases left between them. CDR3 loop: CASSLGRDTQYF. For the CDR3, the DNA is TGTGCCAGCAGCTTAGGTCGAGATACGCAGTATTTT.

The table lists this clonotype with a few counts. The junction departs from the called germline gene at one end, perhaps through a read error. The CDR3 nucleotides read TGTGCCAGCAGTCGTACGGTTAATTTT. It codes for CASSRTVNF. The chain joins TRBV6-1 to TRBJ1-1; D remains ambiguous. Germline loops: CDR1 MNHNS, CDR2 SASEGT. The CDR3 totals 9 residues.

This clonotype was seen only a few times. V and J are TRBV6-1 and TRBJ1-2, with 9 bases identical to TRBD1. The J segment lost 4 bases and the V segment lost 6 bases, leaving 9 bases of the junction unmatched. The CDR3 extends over 15 amino acids. Germline CDR1 MNHNS, CDR2 SASEGT. CDR3 coding DNA: TGTGCCAGCAGGCGTCAGGGACAGGGCTTCTATGGCTACACCTTC. It specifies CASRRQGQGFYGYTF.

In this sample, this clonotype turned up once. The V and J genes are TRBV5-1 and TRBJ2-5, with TRBD2 matching over 12 bases. CDR3 size: 14 residues. Per the germline V gene, CDR1 is SGHRS and CDR2 is YFSETQ. The trim removed 4 bases at V and 4 bases at J, leaving 2 bases unmatched. The CDR3 loop reads CASSVTSGRETQYF. The CDR3 nucleotides read TGCGCCAGCAGCGTGACTAGCGGGAGAGAGACCCAGTACTTC.

This clonotype was picked up a small number of times. V usage is TRBV20-1 and J usage is TRBJ1-4; D is perhaps TRBD1 (6 bases). CDR1 is DFQATT, CDR2 SNEGSKA, per germline (reference sequence). Trimming stripped 3 bases from V and 7 bases from J, with 15 bases between. The CDR3 length is 14 residues. CDR3 protein: CSARDSRGFEKLFF. The CDR3 DNA reads TGCAGTGCTAGGGACAGTCGCGGGTTTGAAAAACTGTTTTTT.

The chain carries TRBV30 and TRBJ1-1; D may be TRBD1 (6 bases). This CDR3 is 12 amino acids long. Looked up from germline, CDR1 is GTSNPN and CDR2 is SVGIG (reference sequence). Trimming shortened V by 5 bases and J by 3 bases, and 10 bases separated the two germline ends. CDR3 region: CAWGDRYTEAFF. The DNA of the CDR3 is TGTGCCTGGGGTGACAGGTACACTGAAGCTTTCTTT.

The chain joins TRBV28 to TRBJ2-2, with 10 bases identical to TRBD1. Trimming removed 4 bases from V and 3 bases from J; junction bases left unmatched: 2. The CDR3 totals 15 residues. The germline V gene encodes CDR1 MDHEN and CDR2 SYDVKM. CDR3 protein: CASSSGTGDTGELFF. CDR3 coding DNA: TGTGCCAGCAGTTCGGGGACAGGGGACACCGGGGAGCTGTTTTTT.

There are a few counts of this clonotype. The chain joins TRBV12-3 or TRBV12-4 to TRBJ1-6; the D is unclear. This CDR3 comprises 13 residues. Trimming cost V 5 bases and J 11 bases, with 13 bases left between them. The CDR3 reads CASSNEIRAPLHF. The DNA for the CDR3 is TGTGCCAGCAGTAATGAGATCCGGGCACCCCTCCACTTT.

This clonotype was observed a few times. The V gene is TRBV6-4, the J gene TRBJ2-7, with 7 bases identical to TRBD2. The CDR3 spans 13 residues. V lost 10 bases, J lost 3 bases, and 9 bases stayed unmatched. The V gene's germline CDR1 is MRHNA and CDR2 SNTAGT. CDR3 nucleotides: TGTGCCACCAGGCGGGAGACGGACTACGAGCAGTACTTC. Translation: CATRRETDYEQYF.

This clonotype was seen a few times. This sequence joins TRBV12-3 or TRBV12-4 and TRBJ1-3; D is unresolved. The CDR3 length is 13 residues. The ends were cut back, 7 bases at V and 0 bases at J, with 7 bases in the middle. The DNA of the CDR3 is TGTGCCAGCACACAAAACTCTGGAAACACCATATATTTT. Its protein product is CASTQNSGNTIYF.